The 8 T cell receptor beta chains presented below share a single source sample, sequenced in a study of T cells in Graves' hyperthyroidism and ophthalmopathy. Amplification of TCR beta CDR3 regions used RNA as the template. In the first-round RT-PCR of the TCR CDR3, the HTBI primer set was used. One entry per CDR3 protein, called by TCRdb with MiXCR from the multiplex PCR reads. Among a few hundred thousand distinct CDR3 sequences, about 45% were seen once, and the ten largest hold around 8%. The sample taken for sequencing was peripheral blood or thyroid tissue (not recorded which). All receptors come from a young woman with Graves' hyperthyroidism.

The chain is built from TRBV4-2 and TRBJ2-5, with 11 bases matching TRBD2. The CDR3 loop spans 15 amino acids. Germline V CDR1 and CDR2: LGHNA, YNFKEQ. Unmatched junction bases numbered 3, after V lost 3 bases and J lost 3 bases. The CDR3 sequence is CASSQGLADKETQYF. CDR3 in DNA: TGTGCCAGCAGCCAGGGACTAGCGGATAAAGAGACCCAGTACTTC.

This clonotype was counted a single time. V gene TRBV28 combines with J gene TRBJ2-7, with a possible D match to TRBD1 (5 bases). This CDR3 is built from 15 residues. V lost 5 bases and J lost 0, with 14 bases in between. Germline V gene sequence: CDR1 MDHEN, CDR2 SYDVKM. CDR3 nucleotides: TGTGCCAGCAGTCCCCAGCCGGACACCTCCTACGAGCAGTACTTC. Translating it yields CASSPQPDTSYEQYF.

V usage is TRBV24-1 and J usage is TRBJ2-5; D not resolved. Trimming shortened V by 7 bases and J by 5 bases, and 10 bases separated the two germline ends. The CDR3 sequence is 12 residues long. CDR1 and CDR2 (germline): KGHDR, SFDVKD. CDR3 residues: CATSVFRETQYF. The CDR3 DNA reads as TGTGCCACCAGCGTTTTCCGGGAGACCCAGTACTTC.

This clonotype was seen only once. This chain joins TRBV7-9 and TRBJ2-5; TRBD1 aligns across 7 bases. V shed 3 bases and J 4 bases; nucleotides not matched to a gene: 8. The germline V gene encodes CDR1 SEHNR and CDR2 FQNEAQ (reference sequence). This CDR3 has 15 amino acids. The CDR3 DNA is TGTGCCAGCAGCTTGGTAGGGACAGATGGAGAGACCCAGTACTTC. It is translated as CASSLVGTDGETQYF.

This clonotype was detected many times. The J gene is TRBJ1-5, the V gene TRBV7-2; tentatively, D is TRBD1 (6 bases). The V end was cut by 2 bases, the J end by 1 base, with 9 bases between. CDR1 and CDR2 from the germline V gene are SGHTA and FQGNSA. This CDR3 region has 15 residues. The CDR3 here is CASSLRGSSNQPQHF. The DNA for the CDR3 is TGTGCCAGCAGCTTAAGGGGGTCAAGCAATCAGCCCCAGCATTTT.

The chain is built from TRBV6-5 and TRBJ2-7; no clear D. This CDR3 is 15 amino acids long. Germline V gives CDR1 MNHEY, CDR2 SVGAGI. V lost 0 bases to trimming and J lost 6 bases, with 15 bases between them. Here the CDR3 DNA reads TGTGCCAGCAGTTACTCGCGCCCTCTTATGGGCGAGCAGTACTTC. This translates into CASSYSRPLMGEQYF.

The table lists this clonotype with a few counts. The rearrangement uses TRBV30 and TRBJ2-5; perhaps TRBD1 as D (6 bases). Germline assignment: CDR1 GTSNPN and CDR2 SVGIG (reference sequence). Trimming cost V 3 bases and J 0 bases, with 14 bases left between them. The CDR3 extends over 15 amino acids. CDR3 nucleotide sequence: TGTGCCTGGAGGCCTTTCGGGACACACCAAGAGACCCAGTACTTC. Translated: CAWRPFGTHQETQYF.

This chain links TRBV20-1 with TRBJ1-6; unclear D gene. V lost 0 bases and J lost 7, with 16 bases in between. Germline CDR1 reads DFQATT; CDR2 reads SNEGSKA (reference sequence). This CDR3 spans 16 amino acids. In DNA form, the CDR3 reads TGCAGTGCTAGAGATCCTGGTTCAGGAATCAATTCACCCCTCCACTTT. Translation: CSARDPGSGINSPLHF.